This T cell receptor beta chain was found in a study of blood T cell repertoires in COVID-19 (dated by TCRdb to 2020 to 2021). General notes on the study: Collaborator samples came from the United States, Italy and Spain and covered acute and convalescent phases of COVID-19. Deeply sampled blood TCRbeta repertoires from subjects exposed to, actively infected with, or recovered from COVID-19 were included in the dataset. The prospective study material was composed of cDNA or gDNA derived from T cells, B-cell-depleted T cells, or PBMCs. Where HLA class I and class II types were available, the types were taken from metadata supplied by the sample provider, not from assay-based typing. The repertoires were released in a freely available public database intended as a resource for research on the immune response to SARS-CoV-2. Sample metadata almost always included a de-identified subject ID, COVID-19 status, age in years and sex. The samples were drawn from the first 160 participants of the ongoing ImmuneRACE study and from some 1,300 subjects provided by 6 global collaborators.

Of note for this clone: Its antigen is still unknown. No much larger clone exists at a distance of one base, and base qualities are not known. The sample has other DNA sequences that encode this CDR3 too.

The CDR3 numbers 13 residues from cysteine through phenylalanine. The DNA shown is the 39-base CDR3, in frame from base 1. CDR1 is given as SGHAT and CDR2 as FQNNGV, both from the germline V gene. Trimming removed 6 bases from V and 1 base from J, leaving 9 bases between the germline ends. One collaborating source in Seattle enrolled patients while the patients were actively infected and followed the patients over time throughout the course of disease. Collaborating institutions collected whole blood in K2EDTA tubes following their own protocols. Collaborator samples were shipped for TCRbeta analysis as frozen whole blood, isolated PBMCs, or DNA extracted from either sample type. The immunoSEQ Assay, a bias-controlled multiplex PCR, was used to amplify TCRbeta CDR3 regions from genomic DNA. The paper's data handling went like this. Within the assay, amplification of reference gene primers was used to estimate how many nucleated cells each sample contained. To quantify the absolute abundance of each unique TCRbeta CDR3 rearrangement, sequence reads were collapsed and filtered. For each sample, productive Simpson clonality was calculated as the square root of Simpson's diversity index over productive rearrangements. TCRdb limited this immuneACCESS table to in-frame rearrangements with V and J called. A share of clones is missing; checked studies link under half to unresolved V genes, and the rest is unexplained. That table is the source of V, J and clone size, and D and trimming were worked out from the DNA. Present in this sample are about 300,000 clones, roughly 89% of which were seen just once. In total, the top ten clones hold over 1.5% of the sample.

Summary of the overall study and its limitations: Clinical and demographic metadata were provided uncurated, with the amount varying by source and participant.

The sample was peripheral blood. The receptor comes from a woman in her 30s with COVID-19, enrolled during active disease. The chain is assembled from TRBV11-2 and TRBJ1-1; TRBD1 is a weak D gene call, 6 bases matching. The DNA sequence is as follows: TGTGCCAGCAGTTGGGGACAGAACACTGAAGCTTTCTTT. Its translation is CASSWGQNTEAFF.